The 32 T cell receptor beta chains reported below all come from one sample, sequenced in a study of regulatory T cells in long-lasting Graves disease. Time point meaning: persistent/refractory GD, antithyroid drugs over 5 years with positive TRAb. Following extraction of RNA from PBMCs, that RNA was used to make the TCR library. Library construction for TCR beta used iRepertoire HTBI primers and Arm-PCR of CDR3 regions. TCRdb redid the calling of the multiplex PCR reads with MiXCR, one entry per CDR3 protein. The sample lists about 660,000 distinct CDR3 sequences, 25% to 35% seen once, with around 40% in the top ten. The sample here was peripheral blood mononuclear cells (PBMCs), taken when the disease was refractory, from a patient treated with antithyroid drugs. The receptors shown here come from a female donor with Graves disease.

The chain uses TRBV7-9 and TRBJ1-2, with a tentative D call TRBD1 (6 bases). The CDR3 sequence is 15 residues long. The germline V gene encodes CDR1 SEHNR and CDR2 FQNEAQ (reference sequence). The germline V and J ends were trimmed by 1 base and 8 bases, with 17 bases remaining between them. CDR3 DNA: TGTGCCAGCAGCTTAGAGGTACGAGGACAGAGCGGCTACACCTTC. Protein: CASSLEVRGQSGYTF.

The chain has TRBV30 and TRBJ1-3; D gene ambiguous. There are 14 residues in the CDR3. V was cut by 3 bases and J by 0 bases, with 9 bases left in between. The germline V gene encodes CDR1 GTSNPN and CDR2 SVGIG (reference sequence). CDR3 sequence reads: CAWRGGGSGNTIYF. CDR3 nucleotides: TGTGCCTGGAGGGGCGGAGGCTCTGGAAACACCATATATTTT. The full variable domain, its missing parts supplied by reference TRBV30 and TRBJ1-3, is SQTIHQWPATLVQPVGSPLSLECTVEGTSNPNLYWYRQAAGRGLQLLFYSVGIGQISSEVPQNLSASRPQDRQFILSSKKLLLSDSGFYLCAWRGGGSGNTIYFGEGSWLTVV.

This clonotype has only a few counts. This chain joins TRBV7-9 and TRBJ1-4, with TRBD1 as a possible D gene (6 bases). The V end lost 4 bases, the J end lost 6 bases, and 15 bases lay between the germline ends. Per the germline V gene, CDR1 is SEHNR and CDR2 is FQNEAQ (reference sequence). There are 15 residues in the CDR3. The CDR3 bases are TGTGCCAGCAGCTCGAACAGGGCAGGGCATGAAAAACTGTTTTTT. It yields the protein CASSSNRAGHEKLFF.

V gene TRBV7-6 combines with J gene TRBJ2-7, with 8 positions matching TRBD1. CDR3 size: 14 residues. CDR1 is SGHVS, CDR2 FNYEAQ, per germline. The V gene end was trimmed by 3 bases and the J gene end by 4 bases; junction bases not matched to a gene: 5. CDR3 sequence: CASSLRDRMYEQYF. The DNA of the CDR3 is TGTGCCAGCAGCTTGAGGGACAGGATGTACGAGCAGTACTTC.

The chain uses TRBV6-4 and TRBJ1-6, with 9 positions matching TRBD1. V was clipped by 0 bases and J by 10 bases; unmatched bases: 1. Germline CDR1 is MRHNA and CDR2 is SNTAGT. The CDR3 totals 14 residues. The CDR3 loop is CASSDSTGGSPLHF. The CDR3 DNA follows: TGTGCCAGCAGTGACTCGACAGGGGGGTCACCCCTCCACTTT.

This clonotype has a handful of counts. The chain has TRBV5-5 and TRBJ1-1; D call uncertain. The length of the CDR3 is 12 residues. Germline V gives CDR1 SGHKS, CDR2 YYEKEE (reference sequence). The V and J ends lost 4 bases and 7 bases respectively, with 11 bases between them. CDR3 region: CASSLDPGEAFF. The CDR3 bases are TGTGCCAGCAGCCTAGACCCAGGTGAAGCTTTCTTT.

This chain joins TRBV30 and TRBJ2-2; D unresolved. In germline, CDR1 is GTSNPN, CDR2 SVGIG (reference sequence). Trimming took off 1 base at V and 7 bases at J, with 4 bases between the two ends. This CDR3 spans 11 amino acids. The CDR3 loop is CAWSEFGELFF. The CDR3, as DNA: TGTGCCTGGAGTGAGTTCGGGGAGCTGTTTTTT.

This clonotype was seen more than once but under ten times. This CDR3 reads CATSRVRTSGRAGEGEEETQYF. The CDR3 DNA sequence: TGTGCCACCAGCAGAGTAAGGACTAGCGGGAGGGCCGGGGAAGGAGAGGAAGAGACCCAGTACTTC. The chain links TRBV15 to TRBJ2-5; 15 nucleotides align to TRBD2. Germline values: CDR1 LNHNV, CDR2 YYDKDF (reference sequence). The CDR3 is 22 amino acids. V lost 1 base and J lost 3; bases outside the gene matches: 18.

This chain uses TRBV6-1 with TRBJ1-5; D possibly corresponds to TRBD1 (5 bases). The germline V gene encodes CDR1 MNHNS and CDR2 SASEGT. The CDR3 is made up of 16 amino acids. The ends were cut back, 3 bases at V and 4 bases at J, with 16 bases in the middle. CDR3 region: CASSDRVLGKNQPQHF. The CDR3 coding sequence is TGTGCCAGCAGTGACAGGGTTTTGGGGAAGAATCAGCCCCAGCATTTT.

To note about this clonotype: One end of the junction is discordant with germline, which a read error may explain. This chain joins TRBV25-1 and TRBJ2-5, with 10 bases identical to TRBD2. Germline V gene data show CDR1 as MGHDK and CDR2 as SYGVNS. The CDR3 is 17 amino acids. The CDR3 bases are TGTGCCGGCAGTGAATTTGGTGCTAGCGGGAGCAGGGAGACCCAGTACTTC. This encodes CAGSEFGASGSRETQYF.

This clonotype has more than one count but fewer than ten. The gene calls are TRBV20-1 and TRBJ2-7, with D possibly TRBD2 on 7 matching bases. CDR1 and CDR2 from the germline V gene are DFQATT and SNEGSKA (reference sequence). Trimming removed 0 bases at V and 2 bases at J, with 14 bases between. The CDR3 length is 15 residues. The CDR3 nucleotides are TGCAGTGCTAGAGATCTCGGGGGGCCCACCTACGAGCAGTACTTC. Its protein product is CSARDLGGPTYEQYF.

V gene TRBV14 combines with J gene TRBJ2-7, with 7 bases aligning to TRBD1. V shed 4 bases, J shed 4 bases, and the junction held 10 bases outside the gene matches. The CDR3 is made up of 15 amino acids. The germline CDR1 and CDR2 sequences are SGHDN and FVKESK. The CDR3 loop reads CASSLNRGIKYEQYF. DNA for the CDR3: TGTGCCAGCAGCCTCAACAGGGGAATCAAATACGAGCAGTACTTC.

The chain combines TRBV19 with TRBJ1-2; 9 bases are a match to TRBD1. The germline CDR1 and CDR2 sequences are LNHDA and SQIVND (reference sequence). The CDR3 has 14 amino acids. V lost 6 bases and J lost 6; bases outside the gene matches: 8. CDR3 sequence: CASRWDRVSDGYTF. CDR3 nucleotide sequence: TGTGCCAGTAGGTGGGACAGGGTATCCGATGGCTACACCTTC.

The chain joins TRBV27 to TRBJ2-2; perhaps TRBD2 as D (5 bases). Germline lookup yields CDR1 MNHEY and CDR2 SMNVEV (reference sequence). Trimming shortened V by 4 bases and J by 4 bases, and 16 bases separated the two germline ends. The CDR3 runs to 16 residues. CDR3 DNA sequence: TGTGCCAGCAGTTGGGCTAGCCCCCGGGGCACCGGGGAGCTGTTTTTT. Its protein is CASSWASPRGTGELFF.

In its sample, this clonotype was seen a few times. The chain employs TRBV7-6 and TRBJ1-1, with TRBD1 matching 10 bases. The CDR3 sequence is 16 residues long. After removal of 1 base from V and 4 bases from J, the junction contained 6 bases not matched to a gene. Germline assignment: CDR1 SGHVS and CDR2 FNYEAQ. The CDR3 region is CASSLGPGTGVTEAFF. The CDR3 nucleotides are TGTGCCAGCAGCTTAGGACCCGGGACAGGGGTCACTGAAGCTTTCTTT.

This clonotype has more than one count but fewer than ten. The J gene is TRBJ2-2, the V gene TRBV6-1, with D possibly TRBD1 on 6 matching bases. CDR3 length: 14 residues. Germline CDR1 and CDR2: MNHNS and SASEGT. V shed 6 bases and J shed 1 base, with 9 bases lying between them. This CDR3 is CASRGQWNTGELFF. The CDR3 coding sequence is TGTGCCAGCAGAGGACAGTGGAACACCGGGGAGCTGTTTTTT.

The CDR3 nucleotides read TGTGCCAGCAGCGGAAAACCGGGACCCAGGATTAACACCGGGGAGCTGTTTTTT. Protein: CASSGKPGPRINTGELFF. The chain has TRBV7-9 and TRBJ2-2, with D possibly called TRBD1 or TRBD2 (5 bases each). The germline V and J ends were trimmed by 5 bases and 2 bases, with 21 bases remaining between them. The CDR3 totals 18 residues. Looked up from germline, CDR1 is SEHNR and CDR2 is FQNEAQ (reference sequence). The whole variable domain, filled in from reference TRBV7-9 and TRBJ2-2, reads DTGVSQNPRHKITKRGQNVTFRCDPISEHNRLYWYRQTLGQGPEFLTYFQNEAQLEKSRLLSDRFSAERPKGSFSTLEIQRTEQGDSAMYLCASSGKPGPRINTGELFFGEGSRLTVL.

CDR3 amino acids: CASSTSGRGEAFF. In DNA, the CDR3 is TGTGCCAGCTCCACCTCCGGCAGGGGTGAAGCTTTCTTT. The J gene is TRBJ1-1, the V gene TRBV18; D is perhaps TRBD1 (6 bases). From germline, CDR1 is KGHSH and CDR2 LQKENI. The CDR3 has 13 amino acids. The V gene lost 6 bases and the J gene lost 7 bases, with 15 bases spanning the gap.

This chain joins TRBV11-2 and TRBJ2-3, with D perhaps given as TRBD1 or TRBD2 (5 bases each). The V end lost 2 bases, the J end lost 1 base, and 22 bases lay between the germline ends. The CDR3 extends over 19 amino acids. Germline V gene lookup returns CDR1 SGHAT and CDR2 FQNNGV. CDR3 nucleotides: TGTGCCAGCAGCTTAATGCCGGGGCGGAACGACCTGGGCACAGATACGCAGTATTTT. This gives the protein CASSLMPGRNDLGTDTQYF.

V usage is TRBV6-1 and J usage is TRBJ1-1; 7 positions match TRBD1. The junction had 5 bases not matched to a gene; V was cut back by 10 bases and J by 0 bases. Germline CDR1 and CDR2: MNHNS and SASEGT. CDR3 length equals 13 residues. The CDR3 bases are TGTGCCACCCAGGGGGAGATGAACACTGAAGCTTTCTTT. Its translation: CATQGEMNTEAFF.

The CDR3 is CASSASWGAFGEQYF. CDR3 nucleotides: TGTGCCAGCAGTGCTAGTTGGGGGGCTTTCGGCGAGCAGTACTTC. J is TRBJ2-7 and V is TRBV2; perhaps D is TRBD1 or TRBD2 (6 bases each). V lost 4 bases and J 6 bases, leaving 19 bases between the germline ends. CDR3 size: 15 residues. Germline-derived CDR1 and CDR2 are SNHLY and FYNNEI.

CDR3 residues: CATSRDRQWGTEAFF. In nucleotides, the CDR3 is TGTGCCACCAGCAGAGATCGGCAGTGGGGCACTGAAGCTTTCTTT. The chain uses TRBV15 and TRBJ1-1; D is undetermined. The CDR3 runs to 15 residues. Trimming stripped 0 bases from V and 4 bases from J, with 12 bases between. Germline lookup yields CDR1 LNHNV and CDR2 YYDKDF (reference sequence).

This clonotype was recorded a few times. The chain couples TRBV7-2 to TRBJ2-7; 10 nucleotides match TRBD1. CDR3 length equals 16 residues. V trimming: 4 bases; J trimming: 6 bases; junction bases outside the gene matches: 12. In germline, CDR1 is SGHTA, CDR2 FQGNSA. For the CDR3, the DNA is TGTGCCAGCAGCTCTTCTCCGGGACAGGGGACACGCGAGCAGTACTTC. Translated: CASSSSPGQGTREQYF.

The J gene is TRBJ2-5, the V gene TRBV20-1; D possibly matches TRBD1 or TRBD2 (5 bases each). Germline V gene sequence: CDR1 DFQATT, CDR2 SNEGSKA (reference sequence). Trimming took off 3 bases at V and 5 bases at J, with 16 bases between the two ends. This CDR3 comprises 14 residues. CDR3 sequence: CSASGGGVGETQYF. The CDR3 DNA reads TGCAGTGCTAGTGGGGGTGGGGTAGGGGAGACCCAGTACTTC.

CDR3 nucleotide sequence: TGCAGCGTTAAACGGCGGGGATGGAATGAGGAAGCTTTCTTT. Residues: CSVKRRGWNEEAFF. The rearrangement links TRBV29-1 to TRBJ1-1; D unclear. Germline CDR1 reads SQVTM; CDR2 reads ANQGSEA. This CDR3 spans 14 amino acids. V gave up 5 bases and J gave up 8 bases, with 21 bases separating them.

CDR3 DNA: TGTGCCAGCAGCCAAGATAACCCGCGGCGGGCATACCAAGAGACCCAGTACTTC. It specifies CASSQDNPRRAYQETQYF. The rearrangement uses TRBV3-1 and TRBJ2-5; tentatively, D is TRBD2 (5 bases). The CDR3 consists of 18 residues. CDR1 and CDR2 (germline): LGHDT, YNNKEL (reference sequence). The V gene lost 0 bases and the J gene lost 0 bases, with 17 bases spanning the gap.

This clonotype has at least ten counts. V gene TRBV12-3 or TRBV12-4 combines with J gene TRBJ1-2; 7 bases align to TRBD1. There are 14 residues in the CDR3. Trimming cost V 6 bases and J 5 bases; bases outside gene matches: 9. CDR3 region: CASSFRQGPYGYTF. The CDR3 DNA reads as TGTGCCAGCAGCTTCCGACAGGGCCCGTATGGCTACACCTTC.

This chain joins TRBV27 and TRBJ1-2; D perhaps matches TRBD1 (5 bases). V gave up 4 bases and J gave up 4 bases, with 16 bases separating them. Germline V gene lookup returns CDR1 MNHEY and CDR2 SMNVEV (reference sequence). This CDR3 is 15 amino acids long. The chain's CDR3 is CASSSYGGGSYGYTF. The CDR3 bases are TGTGCCAGCAGTTCGTACGGGGGAGGTAGCTATGGCTACACCTTC.

Comments on this clonotype: The CDR3 end shows no conserved phenylalanine or tryptophan, and so a read error is likely. The V and J genes are TRBV20-1 and TRBJ1-1; TRBD1 is a possible D gene (5 bases). The CDR3 is 14 amino acids. V gave up 0 bases and J gave up 1 base, with 9 bases separating them. Germline CDR1 and CDR2: DFQATT and SNEGSKA (reference sequence). CDR3 in DNA: TGCAGTGCTAGAGATTCCAGGGAGAACACTGAAGCTTTCTCT. It encodes CSARDSRENTEAFS.

The genes are TRBV7-2 and TRBJ1-4, with a tentative D call TRBD1 (6 bases). The CDR3 is 14 residues long. Germline CDR1 and CDR2: SGHTA and FQGNSA. Trimming left V 3 bases short and J 7 bases short, with 12 bases between. CDR3: CASSFWGQGEKLFF. The CDR3, as DNA: TGTGCCAGCAGCTTCTGGGGGCAGGGTGAAAAACTGTTTTTT.

This clonotype appeared a few times. This rearrangement joins TRBV27 to TRBJ1-1; D might be TRBD1 (5 bases). CDR1 and CDR2 (germline): MNHEY, SMNVEV (reference sequence). Trimming took off 2 bases at V and 6 bases at J, with 16 bases between the two ends. The CDR3 extends over 15 amino acids. The CDR3 protein is CASSLGFGQGAEAFF. In nucleotides, the CDR3 is TGTGCCAGCAGTTTAGGATTCGGGCAGGGCGCTGAAGCTTTCTTT.

The V gene is TRBV12-3 or TRBV12-4, the J gene TRBJ1-2, with unresolved D. V was clipped by 7 bases and J by 7 bases, with 16 bases between them. There are 13 residues in the CDR3. This chain's CDR3 is CASTINVGGGYTF. CDR3 bases: TGTGCCAGCACCATTAATGTGGGAGGTGGCTACACCTTC.